This T cell receptor beta chain is drawn from a study of control samples from healthy donors and cancer patients. The method was immunoSEQ multiplex PCR; TCRdb's version includes in-frame clones alone and lacks a portion of them. The sample records around 180,000 clones, 94% being singletons. CDR3 length: 13 residues. Trimming cost V 6 bases and J 7 bases, with 15 bases left between them. Sequencing input: blood. The clonotype comes from a woman aged 18 to 35 in good health. The chain links TRBV12-3 or TRBV12-4 to TRBJ1-1; D is uncertain. CDR3 sequence (DNA): TGTGCCAGCAGGGATATTAATTTGAGTGAAGCTTTCTTT. This gives the protein CASRDINLSEAFF.